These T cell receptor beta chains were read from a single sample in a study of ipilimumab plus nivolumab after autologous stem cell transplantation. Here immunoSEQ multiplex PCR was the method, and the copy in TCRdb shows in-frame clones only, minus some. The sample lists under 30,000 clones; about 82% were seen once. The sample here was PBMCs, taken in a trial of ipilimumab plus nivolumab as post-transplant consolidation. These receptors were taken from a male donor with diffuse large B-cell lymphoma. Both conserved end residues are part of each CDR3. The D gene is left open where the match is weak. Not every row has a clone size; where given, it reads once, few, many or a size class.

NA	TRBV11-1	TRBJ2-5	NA	TGTGCCAGCAGCTCCTGGGTCCTAGCGCGGCAAGAGACCCAGTACTTC	CASSSWVLARQETQYF
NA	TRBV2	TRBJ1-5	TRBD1	TGTGCCAGCAGCCCGGGACAGGGGGTCCTCAATCAGCCCCAGCATTTT	CASSPGQGVLNQPQHF
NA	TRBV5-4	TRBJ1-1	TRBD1	TGTGCCAGCAGCATGGGACAGGTGTTTGAAGCTTTCTTT	CASSMGQVFEAFF
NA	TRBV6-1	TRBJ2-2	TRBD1	TGTGCCAGCAGGGCTAGGACAGGGGGCGACGGGGAGCTGTTTTTT	CASRARTGGDGELFF
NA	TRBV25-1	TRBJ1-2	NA	TGTGCCAGCAGTCCACAGGGAAACTATGGCTACACCTTC	CASSPQGNYGYTF
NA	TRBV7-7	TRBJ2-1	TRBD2	TGTGCTAGCAGCTTCGATGGAGCGGGGGGAGGGAATGAGCAGTTCTTC	CASSFDGAGGGNEQFF
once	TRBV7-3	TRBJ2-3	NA	TGTGCCAGCAGCTTACTCCCCGCTAGCACAGATACGCAGTATTTT	CASSLLPASTDTQYF
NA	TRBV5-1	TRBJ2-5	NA	TGCGCCAGCGGAGGGGGCGTGGGGGCAGGGGAGACCCAGTACTTC	CASGGGVGAGETQYF
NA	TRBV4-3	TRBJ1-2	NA	TGCGCCAGCAGCCAAGATAGGGACGGAGACTATGGCTACACCTTC	CASSQDRDGDYGYTF
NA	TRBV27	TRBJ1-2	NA	TGTGCCAGCAGTTTCAGGGAGGGGGGTGGCTACACCTTC	CASSFREGGGYTF
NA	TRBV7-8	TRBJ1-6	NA	TGTGCCAGCAGCTTAGCAAAATCACCCCTCCACTTT	CASSLAKSPLHF
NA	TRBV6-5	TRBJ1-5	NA	TGTGCCAGCAGACCAGGGGTCTATAGCAATCAGCCCCAGCATTTT	CASRPGVYSNQPQHF
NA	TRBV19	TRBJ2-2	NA	TGTGCCAGTAGTATCAGGGCCGGGGAGCTGTTTTTT	CASSIRAGELFF
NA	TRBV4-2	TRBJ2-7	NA	TGTGCCAGCAGCCAAGGGGTGGGAGGAAACTACGAGCAGTACTTC	CASSQGVGGNYEQYF
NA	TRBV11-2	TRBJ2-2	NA	TGTGCCAGCAGGATCGCCCCCGGGGAGCTGTTTTTT	CASRIAPGELFF
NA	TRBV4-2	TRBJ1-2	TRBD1	TGTGCCAGCAGCCAAGCCGGGACAGACAACTATGGCTACACCTTC	CASSQAGTDNYGYTF
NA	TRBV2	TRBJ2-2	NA	TGTGCCAGCAGTGCCGGGTCCCCAAACACCGGGGAGCTGTTTTTT	CASSAGSPNTGELFF
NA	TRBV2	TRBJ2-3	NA	TGTGCCACGCAGGGGGGGTTTTTGGCAGATACGCAGTATTTT	CATQGGFLADTQYF
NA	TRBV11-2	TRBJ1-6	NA	TGTGCCAGCAGCCCTCTCCAGGGCGGGAATAATAATTCACCCCTCCACTTT	CASSPLQGGNNNSPLHF
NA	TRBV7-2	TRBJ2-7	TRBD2	TGTGCCAGCAGCTTAGCTAGCGGGGGACTCTACGAGCAGTACTTC	CASSLASGGLYEQYF
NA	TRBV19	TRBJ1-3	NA	TGTGCCAGTAGTAACACCTTGGGGGTCGGTGGAAACACCATATATTTT	CASSNTLGVGGNTIYF
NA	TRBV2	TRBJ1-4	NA	TGTGCCAGCTCGACAGGAGTTAATGAAAAACTGTTTTTT	CASSTGVNEKLFF
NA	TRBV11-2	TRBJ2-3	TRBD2	TGTGCCAGCAGCTTGGGACTATTAAGCACAGATACGCAGTATTTT	CASSLGLLSTDTQYF
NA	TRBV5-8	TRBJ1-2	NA	TGTGCCAGCAGCTGGGACCAAAAGGGCTACACCTTC	CASSWDQKGYTF
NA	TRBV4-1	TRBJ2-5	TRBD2	TGCGCCAGCAGCCCTTCATGGGAGGGGACCCTCGGAGAGACCCAGTACTTC	CASSPSWEGTLGETQYF
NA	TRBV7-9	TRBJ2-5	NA	TGTGCCAGCAGCTTGGGAAAAGAGACCCAGTACTTC	CASSLGKETQYF
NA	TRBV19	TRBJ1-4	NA	TGTGCCAGTAGTCTCTCGACAGCACAAAATGAAAAACTGTTTTTT	CASSLSTAQNEKLFF
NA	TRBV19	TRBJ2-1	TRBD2	TGTGCCAGTAGTACGCGAGGGACTAGCGGGAGCAATGAGCAGTTCTTC	CASSTRGTSGSNEQFF
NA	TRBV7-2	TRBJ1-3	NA	TGTGCCTCTACGGGGGGGGAAAGTCGGCGAAACACCATATATTTT	CASTGGESRRNTIYF
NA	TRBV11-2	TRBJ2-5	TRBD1	TGTGCCAGCAGCTTAGGTAGGGGGCCCCAAGAGACCCAGTACTTC	CASSLGRGPQETQYF
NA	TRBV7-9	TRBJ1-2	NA	TGTGCCAGCAGCTTGCCCGCCACGGGGGGCTACACCTTC	CASSLPATGGYTF
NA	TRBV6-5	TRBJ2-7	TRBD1	TGTGCCAGCAGACTAAACCTTAACAGGGGTGAGCAGTACTTC	CASRLNLNRGEQYF
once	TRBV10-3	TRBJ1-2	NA	TGTGCCATCAGTGAGTTCTCTGGAGTATTTGGCTACACCTTC	CAISEFSGVFGYTF
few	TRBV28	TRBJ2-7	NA	TGTGCCAGCAGCCAGATCGCCTACGAGCAGTACTTC	CASSQIAYEQYF
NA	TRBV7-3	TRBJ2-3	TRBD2	TGTGCCAGCAGCCCCCGGGGAATAGCGGGGGTTAGCACAGATACGCAGTATTTT	CASSPRGIAGVSTDTQYF
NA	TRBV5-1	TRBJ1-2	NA	TGCGCCAGCAGCCAAGGGCCAGAAAACTATGGCTACACCTTC	CASSQGPENYGYTF
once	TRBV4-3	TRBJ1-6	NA	TGCGCCAGCAGCCGGAACTTGCCCCAGGGTTCCTATAATTCACCCCTCCACTTT	CASSRNLPQGSYNSPLHF
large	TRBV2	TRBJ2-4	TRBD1	TGTGCCAGCAGTGGGACAGGACTCATTCAGTACTTC	CASSGTGLIQYF
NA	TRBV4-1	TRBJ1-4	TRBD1	TGCGCCAGCAGCCGAGATAGGACAGGGACTCTGTTTTTT	CASSRDRTGTLFF
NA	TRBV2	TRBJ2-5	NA	TGTGCCAGCAACTTGGGGGGCCGAGAGACCCAGTACTTC	CASNLGGRETQYF
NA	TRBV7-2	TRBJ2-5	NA	TGTGCCAGCAGCTTAACGGAAGGACAAGAGACCCAGTACTTC	CASSLTEGQETQYF
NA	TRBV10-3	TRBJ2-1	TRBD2	TGTGCCATCAGAACTAGCGGGACTAGCACCTACAATGAGCAGTTCTTC	CAIRTSGTSTYNEQFF
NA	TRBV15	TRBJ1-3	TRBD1	TGTGCCACCAGCCTCCGGACAGGGCTCGGAAACACCATATATTTT	CATSLRTGLGNTIYF
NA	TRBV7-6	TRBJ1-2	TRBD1	TGTGCCAGCAGCCCACGGCCGGGACAGGAGAACTATGGCTACACCTTC	CASSPRPGQENYGYTF
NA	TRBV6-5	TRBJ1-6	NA	TGTGCCAGCAGTTACTCGCAGGGCTCTAATTCACCCCTCCACTTT	CASSYSQGSNSPLHF
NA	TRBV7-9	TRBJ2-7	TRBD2	TGTGCCAGCAGCTTCCCTAGCGGGCCCCTCGAGCAGTACTTC	CASSFPSGPLEQYF
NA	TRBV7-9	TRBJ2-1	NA	TGTGCCAGCAGCTTAATCAGGGTAGGGGGTCGGAATGAGCAGTTCTTC	CASSLIRVGGRNEQFF
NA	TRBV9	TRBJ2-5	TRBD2	TGTGCCAGCAGCGTAGAGGGAGCGGGGGGGCCCCAGTACTTC	CASSVEGAGGPQYF
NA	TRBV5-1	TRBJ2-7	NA	TGCGCCAGCAGCTTGGAAGTATCCTACGAGCAGTACTTC	CASSLEVSYEQYF
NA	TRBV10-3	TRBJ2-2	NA	TGTGCCATCAGATCGTTTACGGGGGCTGGGGCCGGGGAGCTGTTTTTT	CAIRSFTGAGAGELFF
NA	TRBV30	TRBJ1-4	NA	TGTGCCTGGAGTGTACCCACCGGGCCAGAAAAACTGTTTTTT	CAWSVPTGPEKLFF
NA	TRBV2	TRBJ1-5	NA	TGTGCCAGCAGACTCAGGGGTATTAGCAATCAGCCCCAGCATTTT	CASRLRGISNQPQHF
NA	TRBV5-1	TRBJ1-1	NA	TGCGCCAGCAGCTTGGCGTCCGGAGGGAAGACTGAAGCTTTCTTT	CASSLASGGKTEAFF
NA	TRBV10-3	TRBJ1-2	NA	TGTGCCATCAGTGAGGGGGCAACGTTTAACTATGGCTACACCTTC	CAISEGATFNYGYTF
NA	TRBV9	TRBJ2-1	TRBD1	TGTGCCAGCAGCGTAGTGGGACAGGGGAGTAGTGAGCAGTTCTTC	CASSVVGQGSSEQFF
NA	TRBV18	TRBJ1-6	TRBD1	TGTGCCAGCTCACGAGACAGGGACAATTCACCCCTCCACTTT	CASSRDRDNSPLHF
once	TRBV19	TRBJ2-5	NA	TGTGCCAGTAGTATACAGGGAGTCGAGACCCAGTACTTC	CASSIQGVETQYF
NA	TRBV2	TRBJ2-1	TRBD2	TGTGCCAGCGAAACGGGGGGGCCCTACAATGAGCAGTTCTTC	CASETGGPYNEQFF
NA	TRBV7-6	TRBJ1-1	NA	TGTGCCAGCAGCCACGATCTTGACACTGAAGCTTTCTTT	CASSHDLDTEAFF